The clone carrying this TCR beta chain showed up many times. This library used around 400 ng RNA and molecular barcoded adaptors spanning alpha/delta and beta/gamma chains. From the reads, TCRdb called clonotypes with MiXCR, one entry per CDR3 protein. The sample shows tens of thousands of distinct CDR3 sequences, roughly an eighth of them seen only once. The record originates from a study of read filtering for tumor transcriptome and immune sequencing. Study details: DNase treatment preceded whole-transcriptome library preparation.

V was pared by 0 bases and J by 1 base, with 8 bases between. In germline, CDR1 is SEHNR, CDR2 FQNEAQ (reference sequence). The CDR3 has 15 residues. This clonotype was sampled from a donor aged 40 or older with multiple myeloma. This chain links TRBV7-9 with TRBJ2-3; D is undetermined. Sample: a population of CD138-negative cells sorted from bone marrow. The CDR3 reads CASSLAGVGTDTQYF. In DNA, the CDR3 is TGTGCCAGCAGCTTAGCCGGAGTCGGCACAGATACGCAGTATTTT.